These T cell receptor beta chains were read from a single sample in a study of Tregs in tolerant kidney transplant recipients. Sequencing used immunoSEQ multiplex PCR; TCRdb keeps in-frame clones, though not all of them. There are some 68,000 clones in the sample; roughly 84% occur only once, and roughly 4.9% lies in the top ten. Sample: CD4+ T cells from blood. The receptors originated from a human donor in good health. Both conserved end residues are part of each CDR3. The D gene is left open where the match is weak. Clone size, where shown, is once, few, many, or a class for clones that have expanded.

v_call	clone_size	j_call	d_call	cdr3_nt	cdr3_aa
TRBV9	NA	TRBJ1-1	TRBD1	TGTGCCAGCAGCCCGAGGACAGGGGAACCTTACACTGAAGCTTTCTTT	CASSPRTGEPYTEAFF
TRBV5-6	NA	TRBJ2-7	TRBD1	TGTGCCAGCAGCTTTAGACAGGGGACTTGGCCATACTACGAGCAGTACTTC	CASSFRQGTWPYYEQYF
TRBV21-1	once	TRBJ2-7	NA	TGTGCCAGCAAGGACAGGGGCTACGAGCAGTACTTC	CASKDRGYEQYF
TRBV19	NA	TRBJ2-1	TRBD2	TGTGCCAGTAGTGCCCCGTCTAGCGGGGGGGAGGGTGAGCAGTTCTTC	CASSAPSSGGEGEQFF
TRBV12-5	NA	TRBJ2-2	TRBD2	TGTGCTAGTCGGCTAGCGGGAGGCGGGACCGGGGAGCTGTTTTTT	CASRLAGGGTGELFF
TRBV5-1	NA	TRBJ1-3	NA	TGCGCCAGCAGCTCGCAGGGTTCTGGAAACACCATATATTTT	CASSSQGSGNTIYF
TRBV9	NA	TRBJ2-3	NA	TGTGCCAGCAGCGGATCCGGGCCAGCCTACACAGATACGCAGTATTTT	CASSGSGPAYTDTQYF
TRBV5-4	NA	TRBJ1-4	NA	TGTGCCAGCAGCTTGGGTAAACAGGGAACTAATGAAAAACTGTTTTTT	CASSLGKQGTNEKLFF
TRBV6-5	once	TRBJ1-2	TRBD1	TGTGCCAGCAGCCGGACAGGTTTTAACTATGGCTACACCTTC	CASSRTGFNYGYTF
TRBV11-3	NA	TRBJ2-2	TRBD2	TGTGCCAGCAGCTTATTCGGGACTAGCAACACCGGGGAGCTGTTTTTT	CASSLFGTSNTGELFF
TRBV9	NA	TRBJ2-5	TRBD2	TGTGCCAGCAGCGCCGGGACTAGCGGGGCCCGGGGGGCCCAGTACTTC	CASSAGTSGARGAQYF
TRBV7-3	NA	TRBJ2-1	NA	TGTGCCAGCAGCCTAGGTAGGGTATCCCACAATGAGCAGTTCTTC	CASSLGRVSHNEQFF
TRBV13	NA	TRBJ2-7	NA	TGTGCCAGCAGCTTAGGTGTCAGGGCAAGCTCCTACGAGCAGTACTTC	CASSLGVRASSYEQYF
TRBV7-8	NA	TRBJ2-3	NA	TGTGCCAGCAGCCCTCTGGGGGGTGTCACAGATACGCAGTATTTT	CASSPLGGVTDTQYF
TRBV4-2	NA	TRBJ2-5	TRBD2	TGTGCCAGCAGCCCGGGGCGGGGGGGCGTTTGGGAGACCCAGTACTTC	CASSPGRGGVWETQYF
TRBV27	NA	TRBJ2-7	TRBD1	TGTGCCAGCAGGAGACAGGGGGCCTCCTACGAGCAGTACTTC	CASRRQGASYEQYF
TRBV5-4	NA	TRBJ2-3	TRBD2	TGTGCCAGCAGCCAGGGACTAGCGGGGGGGCCCACAGATACGCAGTATTTT	CASSQGLAGGPTDTQYF
TRBV7-2	NA	TRBJ2-2	NA	TGTGCCAGCAGCTTAGGAGTCGCGCGGAGATGGACCGGGGAGCTGTTTTTT	CASSLGVARRWTGELFF
TRBV5-6	NA	TRBJ1-2	TRBD1	TGTGCCAGCAGCCAATGGACAGGCGTAGGCTACACCTTC	CASSQWTGVGYTF
TRBV6-5	NA	TRBJ1-2	NA	TGTGCCAGCACCGAGAGCACAGGGAACACCTTC	CASTESTGNTF
TRBV6-5	NA	TRBJ2-2	NA	TGTGCCAGCAGCAGAGAGGCCGGGGAGCTGTTTTTT	CASSREAGELFF
TRBV6-6	once	TRBJ1-3	NA	TGTGCCAGCAGTTACGACAGTCGCTCTGGAAACACCATATATTTT	CASSYDSRSGNTIYF
TRBV7-6	NA	TRBJ2-1	NA	TGTGCCAGCAGCTTATGGGGGAGGCCTCCCTATAACAATGAGCAGTTCTTC	CASSLWGRPPYNNEQFF
TRBV28	NA	TRBJ1-1	NA	TGTGCCAGCACCGTTCTGAACACTGAAGCTTTCTTT	CASTVLNTEAFF
TRBV9	few	TRBJ2-1	NA	TGTGCCAGCAGCGTAGCTCGGGAGCGAACGGAGAATGAGCAGTTCTTC	CASSVARERTENEQFF
TRBV21-1	NA	TRBJ1-4	NA	TGTGCCGGGGGAAGGGAAGGGGCTAATGAAAAACTGTTTTTT	CAGGREGANEKLFF
TRBV15	once	TRBJ2-7	NA	TGTGCCACCAGCAGAGATCGCAGTCGCGACGAGCAGTACTTC	CATSRDRSRDEQYF
TRBV6-6	NA	TRBJ1-1	NA	TGTGCCAGCAGTCGGACGATCGACACTGAAGCTTTCTTT	CASSRTIDTEAFF
TRBV4-3	once	TRBJ1-6	TRBD1	TGCGCCAGCAGCCAAGATTCGACAGGGAGTGATTCACCCCTCCACTTT	CASSQDSTGSDSPLHF
TRBV6-5	once	TRBJ1-1	TRBD1	TGTGCCAGCAGTTCAACAGGGGGCATGAACACTGAAGCTTTCTTT	CASSSTGGMNTEAFF
TRBV19	NA	TRBJ2-7	NA	TGTGCCAGTAGACCCGGGGCGCTAAGGAACGAGCAGTACTTC	CASRPGALRNEQYF
TRBV6-1	NA	TRBJ2-7	NA	TGTGCCAGCAGTGAAGTCAGTGGCCGGGCCGAGCAGTACTTC	CASSEVSGRAEQYF
TRBV9	NA	TRBJ2-1	NA	TGTGCCAGCGGTATCGCGGGCTCCTACAATGAGCAGTTCTTC	CASGIAGSYNEQFF
TRBV4-1	NA	TRBJ1-6	NA	TGCGCCAGCAGCCAAGATGCTACTTTTCCGGGGAGCTCCTATAATTCACCCCTCCACTTT	CASSQDATFPGSSYNSPLHF
TRBV6-6	few	TRBJ1-2	NA	TGTGCCAGCAGTACGGTGGGAGGCTACACCTTC	CASSTVGGYTF
TRBV30	NA	TRBJ2-3	TRBD2	TGTGCCTGGACTAGCGGGGGCACAGATACGCAGTATTTT	CAWTSGGTDTQYF
TRBV16	NA	TRBJ1-3	NA	TGTGCCAGCAGCCAGAGCCCAGCCGGAAACACCATATATTTT	CASSQSPAGNTIYF
TRBV6-4	NA	TRBJ2-1	TRBD2	TGTGCCAGCAGTTCTAGCGGGATCAATGAGCAGTTCTTC	CASSSSGINEQFF
TRBV7-2	NA	TRBJ1-6	NA	TGTGCCAGCAGCTTAAGTGGCATCTCCTATAATTCACCCCTCCACTTT	CASSLSGISYNSPLHF
TRBV19	NA	TRBJ2-5	TRBD2	TGTGCCAGTAGAAGAGCGGGGGAGACCCAGTACTTC	CASRRAGETQYF
TRBV5-6	once	TRBJ1-2	TRBD1	TGTGCCAGCAGCTTAAGGCGACAGGGGGTAAAAAGGCATGGCTACACCTTC	CASSLRRQGVKRHGYTF
TRBV6-5	NA	TRBJ1-4	NA	TGTGCCAGCAGGCCGGCCCTAGCTAATGAAAAACTGTTTTTT	CASRPALANEKLFF
TRBV19	NA	TRBJ1-5	NA	TGTGCCAGTATCGGCTCCAATAGCAATCAGCCCCAGCATTTT	CASIGSNSNQPQHF
TRBV10-3	NA	TRBJ1-6	NA	TGTGCCATCAATGTAGCCGGGACACCAGATTCACCCCTCCACTTT	CAINVAGTPDSPLHF
TRBV5-5	many	TRBJ2-7	TRBD2	TGTGCCAGCAAACTAGCGGGGAGTTCCTACGAGCAGTACTTC	CASKLAGSSYEQYF
TRBV19	NA	TRBJ1-1	TRBD1	TGTGCCAGTAGAAAGGACAGGGAGGCTGAAGCTTTCTTT	CASRKDREAEAFF
TRBV11-3	NA	TRBJ2-7	TRBD2	TGTGCCAGCAGCTTTGGACTAGCGGGTTCCTACGAGCAGTACTTC	CASSFGLAGSYEQYF
TRBV11-2	NA	TRBJ1-1	NA	TGTGCCAGCAGCATACAGACCTCGAACACTGAAGCTTTCTTT	CASSIQTSNTEAFF
TRBV4-3	NA	TRBJ2-1	NA	TGCGCCAGCAGCCAAGATTTAGGCAATGAGCAGTTCTTC	CASSQDLGNEQFF
TRBV9	NA	TRBJ2-1	NA	TGTGCCAGCAGCGCGGACGGGGACTCCTACAATGAGCAGTTCTTC	CASSADGDSYNEQFF